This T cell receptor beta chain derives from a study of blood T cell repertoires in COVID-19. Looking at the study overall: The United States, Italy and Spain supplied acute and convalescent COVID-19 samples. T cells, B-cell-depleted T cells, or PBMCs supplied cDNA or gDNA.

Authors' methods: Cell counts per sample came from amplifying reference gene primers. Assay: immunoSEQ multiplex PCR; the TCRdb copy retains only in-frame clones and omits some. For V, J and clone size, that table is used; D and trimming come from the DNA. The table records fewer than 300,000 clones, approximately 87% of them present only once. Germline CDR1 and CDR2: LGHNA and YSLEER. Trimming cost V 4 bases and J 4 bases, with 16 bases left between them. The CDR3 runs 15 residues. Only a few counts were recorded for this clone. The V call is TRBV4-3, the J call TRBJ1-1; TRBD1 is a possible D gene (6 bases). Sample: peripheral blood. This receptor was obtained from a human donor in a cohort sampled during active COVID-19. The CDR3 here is CASSRPSLGGTEAFF. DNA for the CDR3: TGCGCCAGCAGCCGACCCAGTCTAGGGGGCACTGAAGCTTTCTTT.